A single sample is the source of the 32 T cell receptor beta chains below, sequenced in a study of control samples from healthy donors and cancer patients. TCRdb keeps only in-frame clones here, not all; method: immunoSEQ multiplex PCR. The data hold under 450,000 clones, with 90% observed a single time. Sequenced input: PBMCs. The receptors stem from a man in his forties with head and neck cancer.

As concerns this clone: The junction and the germline gene differ at one end; a read error may be behind it. This rearrangement joins TRBV7-2 to TRBJ1-5; no clear D gene. Germline CDR1 reads SGHTA; CDR2 reads FQGNSA. The CDR3 extends over 15 amino acids. The CDR3 spells CACSLARGVGQPQHF. The CDR3 nucleotides read TGTGCCTGCAGCTTAGCGCGTGGGGTGGGTCAGCCCCAGCATTTT.

A few counts support this clone. CDR3 protein: CASSFDGGYTF. The CDR3 DNA reads as TGTGCCAGCAGTTTCGATGGTGGCTACACCTTC. This chain links TRBV28 with TRBJ1-2, with D hard to call. CDR3 length: 11 amino acids. V dropped 3 bases and J dropped 7 bases, with 6 bases sitting between them. Germline CDR1 reads MDHEN; CDR2 reads SYDVKM.

The V gene is TRBV25-1, the J gene TRBJ1-5, with D possibly matching TRBD1 (6 bases). The germline V gene encodes CDR1 MGHDK and CDR2 SYGVNS. This CDR3 is built from 15 residues. Trimming cost V 7 bases and J 4 bases, with 17 bases left between them. CDR3: CASTIRGQGNQPQHF. The CDR3, as DNA: TGTGCCAGCACCATCAGAGGGCAGGGGAATCAGCCCCAGCATTTT.

The genes are TRBV7-8 and TRBJ2-3, with TRBD2 identical over 12 bases. The length of the CDR3 is 15 residues. The J segment lost 7 bases and the V segment lost 6 bases, leaving 8 bases of the junction unmatched. Germline-derived CDR1 and CDR2 are SGHVS and FQNEAQ. CDR3 residues: CASSPLAGGGYTQYF. The DNA of the CDR3 is TGTGCCAGCAGTCCACTAGCGGGAGGAGGATATACGCAGTATTTT.

V and J are TRBV11-3 and TRBJ2-7, with 8 bases lining up with TRBD1. The CDR3 runs to 14 residues. In germline, CDR1 is SGHNT, CDR2 YENEEA. V lost 5 bases and J lost 2; bases outside the gene matches: 5. The chain's CDR3 is CASSPGQATYEQYF. In nucleotides, the CDR3 is TGTGCCAGCAGCCCGGGACAGGCGACCTACGAGCAGTACTTC.

This chain uses TRBV11-2 with TRBJ2-5, with 11 bases identical to TRBD2. V was pared by 8 bases and J by 5 bases, with 19 bases of the junction left unmatched. This CDR3 region has 18 residues. Germline values: CDR1 SGHAT, CDR2 FQNNGV. For the CDR3, the DNA is TGTGCCAGCGGGAAAGGTACTAGCGGGAGAAATCTGGCTGAGACCCAGTACTTC. Its translation: CASGKGTSGRNLAETQYF. Using reference TRBV11-2 and TRBJ2-5 for the parts outside the CDR3, the full variable domain is EAGVAQSPRYKIIEKRQSVAFWCNPISGHATLYWYQQILGQGPKLLIQFQNNGVVDDSQLPKDRFSAERLKGVDSTLKIQPAKLEDSAVYLCASGKGTSGRNLAETQYFGPGTRLLVL.

Only one count was recorded for this clone. The chain has TRBV27 and TRBJ2-7, with 7 bases lining up with TRBD2. CDR3 length equals 15 residues. Trimming cost V 3 bases and J 2 bases; bases outside gene matches: 7. Per germline, CDR1 MNHEY and CDR2 SMNVEV (reference sequence). For the CDR3, the DNA is TGTGCCAGCAGTTTGGCCAGCGGGGATACCTACGAGCAGTACTTC. Amino acid sequence: CASSLASGDTYEQYF.

This clone is a singleton in its sample. The chain uses TRBV19 and TRBJ1-1, with 9 nucleotides matching TRBD1. The CDR3 loop spans 14 amino acids. With V trimmed by 8 bases and J by 6 bases, 10 bases remained unmatched. Germline assignment: CDR1 LNHDA and CDR2 SQIVND (reference sequence). The CDR3 sequence is CASGSTGGMPEAFF. The CDR3 nucleotides read TGTGCCAGTGGGTCGACAGGGGGAATGCCTGAAGCTTTCTTT. The whole variable domain, remainder taken from reference TRBV19 and TRBJ1-1, is DGGITQSPKYLFRKEGQNVTLSCEQNLNHDAMYWYRQDPGQGLRLIYYSQIVNDFQKGDIAEGYSVSREKKESFPLTVTSAQKNPTAFYLCASGSTGGMPEAFFGQGTRLTVV.

J is TRBJ1-5 and V is TRBV6-6, with D hard to call. The CDR3 length is 12 residues. Trimming took off 7 bases at V and 5 bases at J, with 9 bases between the two ends. In germline, CDR1 is MNHNY, CDR2 SVGAGI (reference sequence). The CDR3 protein is CASTTNHQPQHF. The DNA of the CDR3 is TGTGCCAGCACCACTAATCATCAGCCCCAGCATTTT.

The chain carries TRBV4-1 and TRBJ2-1; 10 bases align to TRBD1. V dropped 0 bases and J dropped 6; count of bases not matched to a gene: 2. Germline CDR1 and CDR2: MGHRA and YSYEKL. The CDR3 contains 15 residues. The CDR3 sequence is CASSQERTGGNEQFF. CDR3 coding DNA: TGCGCCAGCAGCCAAGAAAGGACAGGGGGCAATGAGCAGTTCTTC.

V and J are TRBV24-1 and TRBJ2-3; TRBD2 is a possible D gene (6 bases). V was trimmed by 4 bases and J by 1 base, leaving 14 bases between them. Germline loops: CDR1 KGHDR, CDR2 SFDVKD. The CDR3 sequence is 16 residues long. The CDR3 bases are TGTGCCACCAGTGACGGAGGGGCGCAGGGCACAGATACGCAGTATTTT. Amino acid sequence: CATSDGGAQGTDTQYF.

The chain employs TRBV12-3 or TRBV12-4 and TRBJ2-7, with 8 bases fitting TRBD1. V was clipped by 3 bases and J by 5 bases; unmatched bases: 3. The CDR3 is 13 amino acids. The CDR3: CASSLVQGDEQYF. The CDR3 nucleotides are TGTGCCAGCAGTTTGGTACAGGGGGACGAGCAGTACTTC.

The chain is built from TRBV7-6 and TRBJ1-5; perhaps TRBD1 as D (6 bases). The ends were cut back, 5 bases at V and 7 bases at J, with 15 bases in the middle. Germline assignment: CDR1 SGHVS and CDR2 FNYEAQ. The CDR3 runs 14 residues. CDR3 region: CASSLQGMEQPQHF. CDR3 in DNA: TGTGCCAGCAGCCTTCAGGGGATGGAACAGCCCCAGCATTTT.

The genes are TRBV10-3 and TRBJ2-2, with 12 bases aligning to TRBD1. Germline CDR1 ENHRY, CDR2 SYGVKD. The CDR3 has 17 amino acids. V lost 3 bases and J lost 4; bases outside the gene matches: 6. The CDR3 loop reads CAISDQGQGASTGELFF. CDR3 bases: TGTGCCATCAGTGACCAGGGACAGGGGGCTAGCACCGGGGAGCTGTTTTTT.

The rearrangement links TRBV6-2 or TRBV6-3 to TRBJ2-1; 14 nucleotides match TRBD2. J lost 9 bases, V lost 2 bases, and 6 bases had no gene match. The CDR3 length is 16 residues. In germline, CDR1 is MNHEY, CDR2 SVGEGT. The CDR3: CASSYGLAGGTSEQFF. The CDR3 DNA is TGTGCCAGCAGTTACGGACTAGCGGGGGGCACGAGTGAGCAGTTCTTC.

The gene calls are TRBV28 and TRBJ1-1; 7 bases fit TRBD1. V dropped 8 bases and J dropped 0; count of bases not matched to a gene: 12. The CDR3 consists of 16 residues. The germline V gene encodes CDR1 MDHEN and CDR2 SYDVKM. The chain's CDR3 is CASAPYRGLMNTEAFF. DNA of the CDR3: TGTGCCAGCGCCCCGTACAGGGGCCTTATGAACACTGAAGCTTTCTTT.

The chain links TRBV27 to TRBJ2-7; maybe TRBD1 (5 bases). Germline CDR1 reads MNHEY; CDR2 reads SMNVEV (reference sequence). V lost 4 bases to trimming and J lost 6 bases, with 13 bases between them. This CDR3 has 13 residues. The chain's CDR3 is CASSSPLGPEQYF. The CDR3 nucleotides read TGTGCCAGCAGTTCCCCATTGGGGCCCGAGCAGTACTTC.

The V gene is TRBV6-5, the J gene TRBJ2-7, with D perhaps given as TRBD1 or TRBD2 (5 bases each). V was pared by 6 bases and J by 6 bases, with 18 bases between. The CDR3 is made up of 14 amino acids. Germline V lookup: CDR1 MNHEY, CDR2 SVGAGI. CDR3 sequence reads: CASSSKGRLPEQYF. The CDR3 DNA is TGTGCCAGCAGCTCCAAGGGACGTCTCCCCGAGCAGTACTTC.

The chain has TRBV28 and TRBJ2-5; tentative D call: TRBD1 (6 bases). V was trimmed by 5 bases and J by 1 base, leaving 17 bases between them. This CDR3 region has 16 residues. Germline V CDR1 and CDR2: MDHEN, SYDVKM. In nucleotides, the CDR3 is TGTGCCAGCAGTGGGGACACATTGTTACTCCAAGAGACCCAGTACTTC. Translating gives CASSGDTLLLQETQYF. The whole variable domain, filled in from reference TRBV28 and TRBJ2-5, reads DVKVTQSSRYLVKRTGEKVFLECVQDMDHENMFWYRQDPGLGLRLIYFSYDVKMKEKGDIPEGYSVSREKKERFSLILESASTNQTSMYLCASSGDTLLLQETQYFGPGTRLLVL.

CDR3 amino acids: CASSLSGQGYTF. The CDR3 DNA reads TGCGCCAGCAGCTTGTCCGGGCAAGGCTACACCTTC. The rearrangement uses TRBV5-1 and TRBJ1-2; D uncertain. The V gene lost 1 base and the J gene lost 8 bases, with 9 bases spanning the gap. The germline V gene has CDR1 SGHRS and CDR2 YFSETQ. The CDR3 length is 12 residues.

This chain uses TRBV19 with TRBJ1-4, with D hard to call. The V gene lost 1 base and the J gene lost 5 bases, with 8 bases spanning the gap. The CDR3 length is 14 residues. The V gene's germline CDR1 is LNHDA and CDR2 SQIVND (reference sequence). The CDR3, as DNA: TGTGCCAGTAGTATAGCCAGCACCAATGAAAAACTGTTTTTT. Encoded protein: CASSIASTNEKLFF.

This clone was detected a few times. The chain links TRBV2 to TRBJ1-1, with D unresolved. The ends were cut back, 4 bases at V and 2 bases at J, with 11 bases in the middle. This CDR3 has 14 residues. Germline V CDR1 and CDR2: SNHLY, FYNNEI. CDR3 DNA sequence: TGTGCCAGCAGTGGGCTGACTGGTAACACTGAAGCTTTCTTT. Protein product: CASSGLTGNTEAFF. Looking up the rest from reference TRBV2 and TRBJ1-1 gives the full variable domain: EPEVTQTPSHQVTQMGQEVILRCVPISNHLYFYWYRQILGQKVEFLVSFYNNEISEKSEIFDDQFSVERPDGSNFTLKIRSTKLEDSAMYFCASSGLTGNTEAFFGQGTRLTVV.

V gene TRBV4-1 combines with J gene TRBJ2-7, with 11 bases matching TRBD1. Germline values: CDR1 MGHRA, CDR2 YSYEKL. This CDR3 spans 16 amino acids. J was trimmed by 2 bases and V by 3 bases; bases with no gene match: 6. CDR3 sequence: CASSHRTGGQTYEQYF. CDR3 in DNA: TGCGCCAGCAGCCATCGGACAGGGGGCCAAACCTACGAGCAGTACTTC.

The chain joins TRBV2 to TRBJ2-5; TRBD2 agrees at 10 bases. The CDR3 runs 15 residues. Trimming cost V 5 bases and J 4 bases; bases outside gene matches: 7. Germline CDR1 is SNHLY and CDR2 is FYNNEI. CDR3 amino acids: CASSQPGLARETQYF. The CDR3 DNA is TGTGCCAGCAGTCAACCGGGACTAGCGAGAGAGACCCAGTACTTC.

This chain uses TRBV2 with TRBJ2-1, with a weak D call TRBD2 (5 bases). This CDR3 is 12 amino acids long. Trimming removed 2 bases at V and 9 bases at J, with 8 bases between. CDR1 and CDR2 from the germline V gene are SNHLY and FYNNEI. The DNA of the CDR3 is TGTGCCAGCAGTGAATGGGCGGGTGAGCAGTTCTTC. Its translation is CASSEWAGEQFF.

The chain uses TRBV7-9 and TRBJ2-2; D remains ambiguous. CDR1 and CDR2 (germline): SEHNR, FQNEAQ (reference sequence). Trimming cost V 3 bases and J 1 base, with 3 bases left between them. This CDR3 contains 13 residues. CDR3 region: CASSFRNTGELFF. The CDR3 DNA reads as TGTGCCAGCAGCTTCCGGAACACCGGGGAGCTGTTTTTT.

J is TRBJ1-2 and V is TRBV6-2 or TRBV6-3; 7 bases fit TRBD1. Germline CDR1 MNHEY, CDR2 SVGEGT. V shed 0 bases and J 4 bases; nucleotides not matched to a gene: 2. CDR3 length equals 14 residues. The CDR3 here is CASSYSGQTYGYTF. The DNA of the CDR3 is TGTGCCAGCAGTTACTCGGGACAGACCTATGGCTACACCTTC.

The V and J genes are TRBV15 and TRBJ2-2; D is uncertain. Germline loops: CDR1 LNHNV, CDR2 YYDKDF (reference sequence). The CDR3 covers 12 residues. The ends were cut back, 4 bases at V and 3 bases at J, with 3 bases in the middle. In DNA, the CDR3 is TGTGCCACCAGCACCTACACCGGGGAGCTGTTTTTT. Translation: CATSTYTGELFF.

V is TRBV5-1 and J is TRBJ2-5, with D possibly TRBD2 on 5 matching bases. The CDR3 is 15 residues long. Germline V gives CDR1 SGHRS, CDR2 YFSETQ. Trimming removed 0 bases at V and 3 bases at J, with 12 bases between. DNA of the CDR3: TGCGCCAGCAGCTTGGCCTCGGGAACTGAAGAGACCCAGTACTTC. Translation gives CASSLASGTEETQYF. The full variable domain, with the rest looked up from reference TRBV5-1 and TRBJ2-5, is KAGVTQTPRYLIKTRGQQVTLSCSPISGHRSVSWYQQTPGQGLQFLFEYFSETQRNKGNFPGRFSGRQFSNSRSEMNVSTLELGDSALYLCASSLASGTEETQYFGPGTRLLVL.

The chain links TRBV5-6 to TRBJ2-1; D is possibly TRBD1 (5 bases). Germline CDR1 reads SGHDT; CDR2 reads YYEEEE. Deletions cut 2 bases from V and 8 bases from J, with 14 bases between. The length of the CDR3 is 14 residues. The CDR3 protein is CASSFISGIDEQFF. The CDR3 DNA reads TGTGCCAGCAGCTTTATCTCAGGGATCGATGAGCAGTTCTTC.

The V and J genes are TRBV4-2 and TRBJ1-1; TRBD1 is a possible D gene (6 bases). Trimming left V 1 base short and J 6 bases short, with 21 bases between. CDR3 length: 17 residues. Germline V gene lookup returns CDR1 LGHNA and CDR2 YNFKEQ. As DNA, the CDR3 is TGTGCCAGCAGCCAAGTTACGGGACAAAAAGACTCCGCTGAAGCTTTCTTT. Translation gives CASSQVTGQKDSAEAFF.

This chain links TRBV5-1 with TRBJ1-1; tentatively, D is TRBD1 (6 bases). The length of the CDR3 is 15 residues. Trimming removed 0 bases from V and 7 bases from J, with 16 bases in between. Germline V CDR1 and CDR2: SGHRS, YFSETQ. CDR3 region: CASSLDASGADEAFF. The CDR3 DNA reads as TGCGCCAGCAGCTTGGATGCCTCGGGGGCAGATGAAGCTTTCTTT.